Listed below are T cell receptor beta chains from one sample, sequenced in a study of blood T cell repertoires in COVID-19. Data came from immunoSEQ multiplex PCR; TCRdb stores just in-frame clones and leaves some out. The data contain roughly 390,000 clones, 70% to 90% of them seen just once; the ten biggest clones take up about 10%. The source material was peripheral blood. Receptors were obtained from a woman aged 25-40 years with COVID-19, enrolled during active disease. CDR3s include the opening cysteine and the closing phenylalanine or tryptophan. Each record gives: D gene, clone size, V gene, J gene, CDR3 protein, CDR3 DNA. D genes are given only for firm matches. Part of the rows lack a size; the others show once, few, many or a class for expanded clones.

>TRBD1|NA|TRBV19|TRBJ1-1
CASSEQGIKAFF
TGTGCCAGTAGTGAACAGGGGATCAAGGCTTTCTTT
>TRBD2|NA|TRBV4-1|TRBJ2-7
CASSQAGGGPREQYF
TGCGCCAGCAGCCAAGCCGGGGGAGGGCCTCGCGAGCAGTACTTC
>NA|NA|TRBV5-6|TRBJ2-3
CASSLTRADTQYF
TGTGCCAGCAGCCTGACTAGAGCAGATACGCAGTATTTT
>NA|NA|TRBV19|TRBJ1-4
CASSFLSNEKLFF
TGTGCCAGTAGTTTTCTGTCTAATGAAAAACTGTTTTTT
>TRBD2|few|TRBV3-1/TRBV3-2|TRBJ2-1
CASSQGTSVEQFF
TGTGCCAGCAGCCAAGGGACTAGCGTTGAGCAGTTCTTC
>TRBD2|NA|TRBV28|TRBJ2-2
CASSQGLGDTGELFF
TGTGCCAGCAGTCAGGGACTAGGGGACACCGGGGAGCTGTTTTTT
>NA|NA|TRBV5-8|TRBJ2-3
CASSFRQSTDTQYF
TGTGCCAGCAGCTTCAGACAAAGCACAGATACGCAGTATTTT
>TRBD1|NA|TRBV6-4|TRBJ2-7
CASSPGTDTYEQYF
TGTGCCAGCAGCCCCGGGACAGACACCTACGAGCAGTACTTC
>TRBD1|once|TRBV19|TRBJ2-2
CASSNGTGGNTGELFF
TGTGCCAGTAGTAACGGGACAGGGGGCAACACCGGGGAGCTGTTTTTT
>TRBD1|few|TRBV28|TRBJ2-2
CASSRDRAGGELFF
TGTGCCAGCAGCCGGGACAGGGCTGGCGGGGAGCTGTTTTTT
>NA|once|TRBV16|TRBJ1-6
CASSQRAGEGNSPLHF
TGTGCCAGCAGCCAACGTGCTGGGGAGGGCAATTCACCCCTCCACTTT
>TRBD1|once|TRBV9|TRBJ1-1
CASSVAKRQGRVYNEAFF
TGTGCCAGCAGCGTAGCTAAGCGACAGGGGAGGGTGTACAATGAAGCTTTCTTT
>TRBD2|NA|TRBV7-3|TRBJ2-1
CASSLSNPGTSGHNEQFF
TGTGCCAGCAGCTTAAGTAATCCTGGGACTAGCGGCCACAATGAGCAGTTCTTC
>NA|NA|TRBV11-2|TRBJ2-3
CASSLVGTVADTQYF
TGTGCCAGCAGCTTAGTCGGTACTGTAGCAGATACGCAGTATTTT
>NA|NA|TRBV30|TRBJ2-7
CAWSQGWDYEQYF
TGTGCCTGGAGTCAGGGCTGGGACTACGAGCAGTACTTC
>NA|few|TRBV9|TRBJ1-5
CASSVGQNQPQHF
TGTGCCAGCAGCGTAGGGCAGAATCAGCCCCAGCATTTT
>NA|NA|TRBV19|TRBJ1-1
CASRTANTEAFF
TGTGCCAGCCGGACAGCGAACACTGAAGCTTTCTTT
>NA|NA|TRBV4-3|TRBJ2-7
CASSQVVGLTYEQYF
TGCGCCAGCAGCCAAGTCGTGGGACTCACCTACGAGCAGTACTTC
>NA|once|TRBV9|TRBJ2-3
CASSGAEIPTDTQYF
TGTGCCAGCAGTGGGGCAGAGATTCCGACAGATACGCAGTATTTT
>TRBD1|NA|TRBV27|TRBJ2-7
CASSPGQGPYEQYF
TGTGCCAGCAGCCCGGGACAGGGTCCCTACGAGCAGTACTTC
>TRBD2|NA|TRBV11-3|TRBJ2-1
CASSPSSGNEQFF
TGTGCCAGCAGCCCCTCTAGCGGGAATGAGCAGTTCTTC
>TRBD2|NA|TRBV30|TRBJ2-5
CAWSAGGGQETQYF
TGTGCCTGGAGTGCCGGGGGGGGGCAAGAGACCCAGTACTTC
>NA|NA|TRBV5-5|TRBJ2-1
CASSQVGMRGRVYNEQFF
TGTGCCAGCAGCCAAGTCGGTATGCGGGGGCGCGTTTACAATGAGCAGTTCTTC
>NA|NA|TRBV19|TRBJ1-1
CASSHRDLTEAFF
TGTGCCAGTAGCCACAGGGACCTCACTGAAGCTTTCTTT
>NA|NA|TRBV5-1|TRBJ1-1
CASSEGANTEAFF
TGCGCCAGCAGCGAGGGAGCGAACACTGAAGCTTTCTTT
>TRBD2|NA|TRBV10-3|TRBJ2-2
CAISETSGVHGELFF
TGTGCCATCAGTGAGACTAGCGGAGTCCACGGGGAGCTGTTTTTT
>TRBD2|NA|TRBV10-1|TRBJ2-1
CASSRLAGGPYEQFF
TGCGCCAGCAGCCGACTAGCGGGAGGGCCCTATGAGCAGTTCTTC
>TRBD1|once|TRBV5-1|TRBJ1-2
CASRSTGGPEGYTF
TGCGCCAGCAGATCAACAGGGGGTCCGGAGGGCTACACCTTC
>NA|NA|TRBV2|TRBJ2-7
CASTPPQDEQYF
TGTGCCAGCACCCCTCCCCAGGACGAGCAGTACTTC
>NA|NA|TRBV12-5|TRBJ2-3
CASGLVGSPTDTQYF
TGTGCTAGTGGTTTGGTTGGCAGTCCCACAGATACGCAGTATTTT
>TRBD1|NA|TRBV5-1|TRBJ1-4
CASSFRQGNEKLFF
TGCGCCAGCAGCTTTAGACAGGGGAATGAAAAACTGTTTTTT
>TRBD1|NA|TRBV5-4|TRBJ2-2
CASSPGTGVTGELFF
TGTGCCAGCAGCCCCGGGACAGGGGTCACCGGGGAGCTGTTTTTT